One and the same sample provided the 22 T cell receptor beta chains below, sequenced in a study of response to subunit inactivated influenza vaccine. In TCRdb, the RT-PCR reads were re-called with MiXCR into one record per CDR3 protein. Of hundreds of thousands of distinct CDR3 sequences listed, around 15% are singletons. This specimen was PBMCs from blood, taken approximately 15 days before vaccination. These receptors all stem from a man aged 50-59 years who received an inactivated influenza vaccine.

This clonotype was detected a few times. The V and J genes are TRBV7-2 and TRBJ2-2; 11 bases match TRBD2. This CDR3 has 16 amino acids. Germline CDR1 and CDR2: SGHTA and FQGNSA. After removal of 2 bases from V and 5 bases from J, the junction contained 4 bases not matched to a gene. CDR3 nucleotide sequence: TGTGCCAGCAGCTTATTCTCTAGCGGGGGGACCGGGGAGCTGTTTTTT. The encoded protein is CASSLFSSGGTGELFF.

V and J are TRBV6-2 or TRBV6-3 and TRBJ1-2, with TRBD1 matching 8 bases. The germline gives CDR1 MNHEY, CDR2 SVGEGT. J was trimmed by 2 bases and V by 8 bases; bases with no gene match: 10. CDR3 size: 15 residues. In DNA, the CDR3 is TGTGCCAGCTTCCGACCAGGGGGCAAGAACTATGGCTACACCTTC. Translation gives CASFRPGGKNYGYTF.

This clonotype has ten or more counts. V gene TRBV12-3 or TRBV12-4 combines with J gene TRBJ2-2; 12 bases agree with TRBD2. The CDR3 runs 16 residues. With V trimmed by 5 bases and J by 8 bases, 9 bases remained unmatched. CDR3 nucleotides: TGTGCCAGCAGTCCCCGGACTAGCGGGGTGGCAGGGGAGCTGTTTTTT. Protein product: CASSPRTSGVAGELFF.

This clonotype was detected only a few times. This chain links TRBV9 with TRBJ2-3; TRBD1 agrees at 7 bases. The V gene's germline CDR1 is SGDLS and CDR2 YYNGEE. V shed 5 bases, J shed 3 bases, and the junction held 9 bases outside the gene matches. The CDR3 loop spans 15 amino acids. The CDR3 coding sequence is TGTGCCAGCAGTCCCAGGGGGTCGAAGACAGATACGCAGTATTTT. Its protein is CASSPRGSKTDTQYF.

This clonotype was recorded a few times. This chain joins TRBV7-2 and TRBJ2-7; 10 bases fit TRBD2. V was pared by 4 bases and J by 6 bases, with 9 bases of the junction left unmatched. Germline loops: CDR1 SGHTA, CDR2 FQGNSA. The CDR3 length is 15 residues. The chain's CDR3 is CASSSRTSGKGEQYF. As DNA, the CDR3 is TGTGCCAGCAGCTCACGAACTAGCGGGAAGGGCGAGCAGTACTTC.

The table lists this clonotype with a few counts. The CDR3 DNA follows: TGTGCCAGCAGCCGCCGGTCCCATAGGGAGCAGTTCTTC. Amino acid sequence: CASSRRSHREQFF. The V and J genes are TRBV11-2 and TRBJ2-1; D is unclear. Trimming stripped 5 bases from V and 10 bases from J, with 15 bases between. The CDR3 is made up of 13 amino acids. Germline CDR1 and CDR2: SGHAT and FQNNGV.

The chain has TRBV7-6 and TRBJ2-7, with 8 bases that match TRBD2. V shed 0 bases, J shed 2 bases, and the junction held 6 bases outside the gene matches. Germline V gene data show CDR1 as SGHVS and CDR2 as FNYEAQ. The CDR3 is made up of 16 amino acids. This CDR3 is CASSLAGTSGTYEQYF. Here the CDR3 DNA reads TGTGCCAGCAGCTTAGCCGGAACTAGCGGTACCTACGAGCAGTACTTC.

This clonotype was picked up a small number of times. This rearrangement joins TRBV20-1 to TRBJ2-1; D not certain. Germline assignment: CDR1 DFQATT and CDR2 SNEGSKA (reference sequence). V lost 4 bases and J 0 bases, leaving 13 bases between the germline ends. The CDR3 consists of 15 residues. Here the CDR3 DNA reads TGCAGTGCTACCAAGGACGGTAGCTCCTACAATGAGCAGTTCTTC. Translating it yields CSATKDGSSYNEQFF.

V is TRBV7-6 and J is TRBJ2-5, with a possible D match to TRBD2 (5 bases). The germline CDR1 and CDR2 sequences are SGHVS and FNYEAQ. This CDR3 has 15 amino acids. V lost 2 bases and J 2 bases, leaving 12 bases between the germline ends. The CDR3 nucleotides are TGTGCCAGCAGCTTAAGCGGAGGCTTTCAAGAGACCCAGTACTTC. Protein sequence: CASSLSGGFQETQYF.

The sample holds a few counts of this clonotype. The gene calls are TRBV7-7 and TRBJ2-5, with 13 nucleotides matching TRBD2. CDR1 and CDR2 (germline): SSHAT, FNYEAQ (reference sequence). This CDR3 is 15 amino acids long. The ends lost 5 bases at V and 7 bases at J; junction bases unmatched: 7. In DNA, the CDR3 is TGTGCCAGCAGCCCTGGACTAGCGGGAGACGGGACCCAGTACTTC. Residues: CASSPGLAGDGTQYF.

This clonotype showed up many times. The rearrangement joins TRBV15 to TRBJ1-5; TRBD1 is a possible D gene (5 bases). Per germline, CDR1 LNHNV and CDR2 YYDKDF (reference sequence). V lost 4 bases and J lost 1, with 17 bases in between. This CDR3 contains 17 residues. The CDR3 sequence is CATSKDQGTVSNQPQHF. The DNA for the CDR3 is TGTGCCACCAGCAAAGATCAGGGTACAGTGAGCAATCAGCCCCAGCATTTT.

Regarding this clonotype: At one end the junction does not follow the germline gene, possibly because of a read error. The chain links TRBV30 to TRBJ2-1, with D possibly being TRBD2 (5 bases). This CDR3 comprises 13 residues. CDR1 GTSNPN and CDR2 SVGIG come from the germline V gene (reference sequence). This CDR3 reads CSWSVQSGNEQFF. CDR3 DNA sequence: TGTTCCTGGAGTGTACAGAGCGGAAATGAGCAGTTCTTC.

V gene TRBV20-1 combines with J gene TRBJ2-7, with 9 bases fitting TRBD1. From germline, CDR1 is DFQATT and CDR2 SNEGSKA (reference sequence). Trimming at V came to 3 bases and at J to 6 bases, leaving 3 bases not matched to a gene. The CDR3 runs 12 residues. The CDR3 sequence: CSASRTGVEQYF. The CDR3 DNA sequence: TGCAGTGCTAGCCGGACAGGGGTCGAGCAGTACTTC.

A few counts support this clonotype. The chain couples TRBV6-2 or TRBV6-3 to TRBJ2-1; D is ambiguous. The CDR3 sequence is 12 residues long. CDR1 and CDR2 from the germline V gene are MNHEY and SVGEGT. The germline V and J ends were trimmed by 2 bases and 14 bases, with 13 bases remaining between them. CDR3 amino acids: CASSYTLGIKFF. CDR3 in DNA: TGTGCCAGCAGTTACACGCTGGGTATTAAGTTCTTC.

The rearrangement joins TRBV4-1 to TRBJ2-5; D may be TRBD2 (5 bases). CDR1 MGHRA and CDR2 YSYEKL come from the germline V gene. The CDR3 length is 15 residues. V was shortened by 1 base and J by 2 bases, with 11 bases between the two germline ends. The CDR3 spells CASSQGSWTQETQYF. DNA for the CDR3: TGCGCCAGCAGCCAAGGGAGCTGGACTCAAGAGACCCAGTACTTC.

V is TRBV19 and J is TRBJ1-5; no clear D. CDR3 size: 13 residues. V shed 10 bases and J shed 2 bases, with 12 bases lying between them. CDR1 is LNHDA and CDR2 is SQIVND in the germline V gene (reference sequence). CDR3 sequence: CATSVSRNQPQHF. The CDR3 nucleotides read TGTGCCACCTCTGTCTCACGCAATCAGCCCCAGCATTTT. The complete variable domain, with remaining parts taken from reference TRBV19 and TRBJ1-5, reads DGGITQSPKYLFRKEGQNVTLSCEQNLNHDAMYWYRQDPGQGLRLIYYSQIVNDFQKGDIAEGYSVSREKKESFPLTVTSAQKNPTAFYLCATSVSRNQPQHFGDGTRLSIL.

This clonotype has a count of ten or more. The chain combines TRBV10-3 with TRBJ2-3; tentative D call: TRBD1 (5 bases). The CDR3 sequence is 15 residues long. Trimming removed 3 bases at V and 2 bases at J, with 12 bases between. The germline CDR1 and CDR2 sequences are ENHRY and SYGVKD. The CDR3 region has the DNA TGTGCCATCAGTGAAAACGGCAGGGACACAGATACGCAGTATTTT. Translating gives CAISENGRDTDTQYF.

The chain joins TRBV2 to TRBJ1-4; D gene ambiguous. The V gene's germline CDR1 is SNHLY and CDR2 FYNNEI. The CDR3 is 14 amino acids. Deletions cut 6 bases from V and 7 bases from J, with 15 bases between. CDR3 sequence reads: CASRAVARVEKLFF. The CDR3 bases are TGTGCCAGCAGGGCAGTCGCTCGGGTTGAAAAACTGTTTTTT.

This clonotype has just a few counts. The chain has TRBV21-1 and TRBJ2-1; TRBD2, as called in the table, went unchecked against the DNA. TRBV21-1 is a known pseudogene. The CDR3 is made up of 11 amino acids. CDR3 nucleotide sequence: TGTGCCAGCATTATTAGCGGACCATCGTTCTTC. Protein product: CASIISGPSFF.

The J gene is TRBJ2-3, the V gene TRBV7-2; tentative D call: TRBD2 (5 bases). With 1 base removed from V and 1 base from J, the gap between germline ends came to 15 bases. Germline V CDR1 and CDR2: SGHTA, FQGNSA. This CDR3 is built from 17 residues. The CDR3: CASSLVGDYLGTDTQYF. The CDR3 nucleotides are TGTGCCAGCAGCTTAGTCGGTGACTACCTCGGCACAGATACGCAGTATTTT.

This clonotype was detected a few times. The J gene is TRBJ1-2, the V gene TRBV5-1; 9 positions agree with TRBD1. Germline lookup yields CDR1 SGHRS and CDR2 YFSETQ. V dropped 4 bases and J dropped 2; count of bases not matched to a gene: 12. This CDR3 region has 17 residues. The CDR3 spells CASSPRTGARFNYGYTF. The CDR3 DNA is TGCGCCAGCAGCCCCAGGACAGGGGCCCGATTCAACTATGGCTACACCTTC.

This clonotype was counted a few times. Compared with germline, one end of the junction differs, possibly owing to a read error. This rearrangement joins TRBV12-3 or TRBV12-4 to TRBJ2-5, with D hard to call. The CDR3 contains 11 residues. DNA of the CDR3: TGTGCCAGCACCCGATCAGGCCCGCACGACTTC. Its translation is CASTRSGPHDF.